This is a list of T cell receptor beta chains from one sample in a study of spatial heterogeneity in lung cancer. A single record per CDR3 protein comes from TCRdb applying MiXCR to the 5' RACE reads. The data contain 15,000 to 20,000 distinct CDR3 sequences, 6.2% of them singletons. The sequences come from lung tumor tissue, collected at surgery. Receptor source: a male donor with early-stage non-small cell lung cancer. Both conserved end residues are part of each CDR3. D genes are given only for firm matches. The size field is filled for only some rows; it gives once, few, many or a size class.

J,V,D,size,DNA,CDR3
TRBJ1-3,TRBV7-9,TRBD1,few,TGTGCCAGCAGCCCGAGGGACAGACGAAACACCATATATTTT,CASSPRDRRNTIYF
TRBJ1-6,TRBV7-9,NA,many,TGTGCCAGCAGCTTAATTGGGGGGAGTAATTCACCCCTCCACTTT,CASSLIGGSNSPLHF
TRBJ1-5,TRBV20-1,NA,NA,TGCAGTGCTAGAAAGGGGCGGCAGCCCCAGCATTTT,CSARKGRQPQHF
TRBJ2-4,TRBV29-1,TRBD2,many,TGCAGCGTTGCAGGGATAGCGGGAGATAAAAACATTCAGTACTTC,CSVAGIAGDKNIQYF
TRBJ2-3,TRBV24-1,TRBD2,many,TGTGCCACCAGTGACCCACTAGCGGGAGGTCAAGATACGCAGTATTTT,CATSDPLAGGQDTQYF
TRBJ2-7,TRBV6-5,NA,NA,TGTGCCAGCAGTTACTCGGGGGGCGCCTCCTACGAGCAGTACTTC,CASSYSGGASYEQYF
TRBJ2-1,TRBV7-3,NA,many,TGTGCCAGCAGCTTAGGGGCCCCGAGGAATGAGCAGTTCTTC,CASSLGAPRNEQFF
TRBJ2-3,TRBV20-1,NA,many,TGCAGTGCCGGGACTGGTCCGCCAGATACGCAGTATTTT,CSAGTGPPDTQYF
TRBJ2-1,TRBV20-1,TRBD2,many,TGCAGTGCTACCACCCCTAGCGGGAGGGTCGGTGAGCAGTTCTTC,CSATTPSGRVGEQFF
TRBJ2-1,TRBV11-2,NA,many,TGTGCCAGCAGCTTAAGGACCCAGAGGGGCGATGAGCAGTTCTTC,CASSLRTQRGDEQFF
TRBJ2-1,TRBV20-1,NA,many,TGCAGTGCATTGCGGGTGCCTGAGCAGTTCTTC,CSALRVPEQFF
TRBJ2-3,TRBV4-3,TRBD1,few,TGCGCCAGCAGCCAAGAGACAGGGCCTATTGATACGCAGTATTTT,CASSQETGPIDTQYF
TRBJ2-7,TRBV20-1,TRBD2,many,TGCAGTGCTAGGGTAGCGGGGAAAGACTACGAGCAGTACTTC,CSARVAGKDYEQYF
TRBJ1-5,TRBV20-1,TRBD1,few,TGCAGCTCCGGGACAGGGGTAGATCGCAATCAGCCCCAGCATTTT,CSSGTGVDRNQPQHF
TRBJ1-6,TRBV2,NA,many,TGTGCCAGCAGTTATTCCAGGGGCCTTAATTCACCCCTCCACTTT,CASSYSRGLNSPLHF
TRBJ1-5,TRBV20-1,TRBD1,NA,TGCAGTGCCAACGACAGGGCGGGTCAGCCCCAGCATTTT,CSANDRAGQPQHF
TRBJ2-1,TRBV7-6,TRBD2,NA,TGTGCCAGCAGCTTAGATGCGAGCGGGGGGACTCTTGACAATGAGCAGTTCTTC,CASSLDASGGTLDNEQFF
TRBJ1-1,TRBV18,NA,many,TGTGCCAGCTCACCACAACCGAACACTGAAGCTTTCTTT,CASSPQPNTEAFF
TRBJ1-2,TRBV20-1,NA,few,TGCAGTGCTCGCCGGGGACCGAACTATGGCTACACCTTC,CSARRGPNYGYTF
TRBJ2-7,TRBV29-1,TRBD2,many,TGCAGCGCCCCCGGGGCGGGGGGCGAGCAGTACTTC,CSAPGAGGEQYF
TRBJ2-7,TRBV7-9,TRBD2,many,TGTGCCAGCACCCTAAGCGGGAGTCTTGGCTCCTACGAGCAGTACTTC,CASTLSGSLGSYEQYF
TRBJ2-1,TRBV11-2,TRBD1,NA,TGTGCCAGCAGCCCACAGGGGTATGAGCAGTTCTTC,CASSPQGYEQFF
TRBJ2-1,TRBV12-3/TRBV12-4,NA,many,TGTGCCAGCCAGCCACGAGGGGTGAACAATGAGCAGTTCTTC,CASQPRGVNNEQFF
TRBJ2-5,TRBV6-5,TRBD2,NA,TGTGCCAGCAGATCACCGGGGGGGCTGGAGACCCAGTACTTC,CASRSPGGLETQYF
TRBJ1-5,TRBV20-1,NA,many,TGCAGTGCTAGAGATGTCGGTAGTTCCCAGCATTTT,CSARDVGSSQHF
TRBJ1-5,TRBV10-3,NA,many,TGTGCCATCAGCGGACAGAGTGGCAATCAGCCCCAGCATTTT,CAISGQSGNQPQHF
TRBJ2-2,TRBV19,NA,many,TGTGCCAGTAGTGTCAAATCGGTCACCGGGGAGCTGTTTTTT,CASSVKSVTGELFF
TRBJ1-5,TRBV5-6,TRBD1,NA,TGTGCCAGCAGCTTGCAGGGGGTGAGCAATCAGCCCCAGCATTTT,CASSLQGVSNQPQHF
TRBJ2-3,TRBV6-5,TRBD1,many,TGTGCCAGCAGTTACGGGACAGGGGTCACAGATACGCAGTATTTT,CASSYGTGVTDTQYF
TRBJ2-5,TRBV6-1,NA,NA,TGTGCCAGCAGCTCTAACGGGGAAGAGACCCAGTACTTC,CASSSNGEETQYF
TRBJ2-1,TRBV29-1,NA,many,TGCAGCGTTGAGAGAGGCAGACCTAGCTCCTACAATGAGCAGTTCTTC,CSVERGRPSSYNEQFF
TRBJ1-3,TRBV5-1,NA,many,TGCGCCAGCAGCTTGGAGGCCGGCACCTCTGGAAACACCATATATTTT,CASSLEAGTSGNTIYF
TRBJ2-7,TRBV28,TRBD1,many,TGTGCCAGCAGTCCCCCCCCCGGACAGGGACGGAACGAGCAGTACTTC,CASSPPPGQGRNEQYF
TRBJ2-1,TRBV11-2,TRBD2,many,TGTGCCAGCAGCTTAGCCCTAGCGGGCAATGAGCAGTTCTTC,CASSLALAGNEQFF
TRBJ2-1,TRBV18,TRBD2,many,TGTGCCAGCTCACCGGGGCTAGCGGGGTACAATGAGCAGTTCTTC,CASSPGLAGYNEQFF
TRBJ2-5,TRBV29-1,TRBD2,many,TGCAGCGGCGGACTAGCGGCAAAACAAGAGACCCAGTACTTC,CSGGLAAKQETQYF
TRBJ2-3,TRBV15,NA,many,TGTGCCACCAGCAGAGATCCGAGGTTGGATACGCAGTATTTT,CATSRDPRLDTQYF
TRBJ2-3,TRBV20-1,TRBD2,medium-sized,TGCAGTGCTGTGACTAGCGGGAGGGCCATAGATACGCAGTATTTT,CSAVTSGRAIDTQYF
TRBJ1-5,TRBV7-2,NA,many,TGTGCCAGCAGCTTACGCGGCGGGACTCAGCCCCAGCATTTT,CASSLRGGTQPQHF
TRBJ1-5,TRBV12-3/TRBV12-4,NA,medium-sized,TGTGCCAGCAGTCTCCGGGACGCGATGGGGGCCCAGCATTTT,CASSLRDAMGAQHF
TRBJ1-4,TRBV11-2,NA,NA,TGTGCCAGCAGCTTAGGAGGCGGCAATGAAAAACTGTTTTTT,CASSLGGGNEKLFF
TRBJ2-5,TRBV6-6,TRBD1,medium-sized,TGTGCCAGCACCGGACGACAGGGGCTCCAAGAGACCCAGTACTTC,CASTGRQGLQETQYF
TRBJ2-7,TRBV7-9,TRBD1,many,TGTGCCAGCAGCTTATCCGAGACAGGGGTCTACGAGCAGTACTTC,CASSLSETGVYEQYF
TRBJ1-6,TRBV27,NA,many,TGTGCCAGCAGGACAGCGTCCTATAATTCACCCCTCCACTTT,CASRTASYNSPLHF
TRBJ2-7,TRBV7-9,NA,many,TGTGCCAGCAGCCGGACGTCGCCCAACGAGCAGTACTTC,CASSRTSPNEQYF
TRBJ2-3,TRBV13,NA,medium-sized,TGTGCCAGCAGCTTAGGCGGCGGGGTTAGCACAGATACGCAGTATTTT,CASSLGGGVSTDTQYF
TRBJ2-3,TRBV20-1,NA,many,TGCAGTGCTAGAGATGGCACTTGGGAGGACCGCACAGATACGCAGTATTTT,CSARDGTWEDRTDTQYF
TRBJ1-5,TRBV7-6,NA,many,TGTGCCAGCAGCTTAGTCGGGATCAATCAGCCCCAGCATTTT,CASSLVGINQPQHF
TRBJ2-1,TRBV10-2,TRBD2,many,TGCGCCAGCAGTGAGGGGACTAGCGGGAGCAATGAGCAGTTCTTC,CASSEGTSGSNEQFF
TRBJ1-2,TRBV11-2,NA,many,TGTGCCAGCAGCCTAGAGGCAGGGGTTAACTATGGCTACACCTTC,CASSLEAGVNYGYTF
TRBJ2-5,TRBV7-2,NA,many,TGTGCCAGCAGGGTTCGGGGGACCCAGTACTTC,CASRVRGTQYF
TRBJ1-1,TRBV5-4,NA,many,TGTGCCAGCAGCTTATGGGGGGCAGAGACTGAAGCTTTCTTT,CASSLWGAETEAFF
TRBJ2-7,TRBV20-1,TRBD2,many,TGCAGTGCCGGGTTAGCGGGAGGTTCTAAAGACTACGAGCAGTACTTC,CSAGLAGGSKDYEQYF
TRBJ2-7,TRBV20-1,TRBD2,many,TGCAGTGCTGCTAGCGGGAGCTCCTACGAGCAGTACTTC,CSAASGSSYEQYF